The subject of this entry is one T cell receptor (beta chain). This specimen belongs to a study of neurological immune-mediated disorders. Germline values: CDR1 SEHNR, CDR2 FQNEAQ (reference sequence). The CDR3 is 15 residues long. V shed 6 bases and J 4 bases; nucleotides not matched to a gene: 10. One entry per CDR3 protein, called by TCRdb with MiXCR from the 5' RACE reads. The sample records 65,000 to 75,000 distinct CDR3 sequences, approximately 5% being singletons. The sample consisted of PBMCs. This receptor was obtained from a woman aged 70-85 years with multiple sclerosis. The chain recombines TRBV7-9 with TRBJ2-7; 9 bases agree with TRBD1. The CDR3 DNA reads TGTGCCAGCAGTCCAGACAGGGGGAATTCTTACGAGCAGTACTTC. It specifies CASSPDRGNSYEQYF.